This T cell receptor beta chain is from a study of CD8+CD57+ T cells in acquired aplastic anemia. The template used for profiling TCR beta VDJ and CDR3 was genomic DNA. TCRdb itself ran the reads through MiXCR, one entry per CDR3 protein. The top ten clones hold 8% to 8.5% of a sample with about 150,000 distinct CDR3 sequences, around two fifths of them seen once. The CDR3 is made up of 14 amino acids. The J segment lost 7 bases and the V segment lost 4 bases, leaving 4 bases of the junction unmatched. This chain connects TRBV12-3 or TRBV12-4 to TRBJ1-2; TRBD1 matches 12 bases. The sequence was collected from a human donor in good health, serving as a control. What was sequenced was sorted CD4+, CD8+, or CD8+CD57+ T cells (not recorded which) from PBMCs. DNA for the CDR3: TGTGCCAGCAGTTCGGGACAGGGGGCGGGTGGCTACACCTTC. Translated: CASSSGQGAGGYTF.